The 27 T cell receptor beta chains reported below all come from one sample, sequenced in a study of regulatory T cells in long-lasting Graves disease. As for time point: newly diagnosed GD, antithyroid drugs for less than 3 months. PBMC-derived RNA was used for the TCR library. Library construction for TCR beta used iRepertoire HTBI primers and Arm-PCR of CDR3 regions. One entry per CDR3 protein results from TCRdb running MiXCR on the multiplex PCR reads. This table holds approximately 400,000 distinct CDR3 sequences, around 15% found once. Sequenced material: peripheral blood mononuclear cells (PBMCs), taken at new diagnosis, from a patient treated with antithyroid drugs. The receptors come from a female donor with Graves disease.

In this sample, this clonotype turned up many times. V gene TRBV4-1 combines with J gene TRBJ1-1; the D gene is possibly TRBD1 (5 bases). CDR1 MGHRA and CDR2 YSYEKL come from the germline V gene. CDR3 length equals 14 residues. The ends were cut back, 1 base at V and 8 bases at J, with 14 bases in the middle. Here the CDR3 reads CASSQVGVTTEAFF. The CDR3 nucleotides read TGCGCCAGCAGCCAAGTGGGGGTAACAACGGAAGCTTTCTTT.

A remark on this clonotype: A much larger clonotype is one base distant, so this may be a read error. V gene TRBV6-4 combines with J gene TRBJ2-7; 7 bases map to TRBD2. This CDR3 contains 15 residues. From germline, CDR1 is MRHNA and CDR2 SNTAGT. The CDR3 loop reads CASSEQRELSYGQYF. The CDR3 DNA is TGTGCCAGCAGTGAACAGCGGGAACTTTCTTACGGGCAGTACTTC.

To note about this clonotype: A single base separates this from a much larger clone, so it may be a read error. The chain is built from TRBV6-2 or TRBV6-3 and TRBJ2-3; D gene ambiguous. Germline lookup yields CDR1 MNHEY and CDR2 SVGEGT. The CDR3 loop spans 11 amino acids. The CDR3, as DNA: TGTGCCAGCGGGAACACAGATACGCTGTATTTT. As protein: CASGNTDTLYF.

In this sample, this clonotype turned up many times. This chain connects TRBV2 to TRBJ1-4; 7 bases are shared with TRBD1. Trimming took 3 bases from V and 8 from J; bases not matched to a gene: 9. The length of the CDR3 is 15 residues. Germline CDR1 and CDR2: SNHLY and FYNNEI. CDR3 bases: TGTGCCAGCAGTGATCAGGGGACAGAGGGGGAAAAACTGTTTTTT. This codes for CASSDQGTEGEKLFF. Full variable domain (missing parts from reference TRBV2 and TRBJ1-4): EPEVTQTPSHQVTQMGQEVILRCVPISNHLYFYWYRQILGQKVEFLVSFYNNEISEKSEIFDDQFSVERPDGSNFTLKIRSTKLEDSAMYFCASSDQGTEGEKLFFGSGTQLSVL.

This clonotype was seen a few times. This sequence joins TRBV10-3 and TRBJ2-1; 10 nucleotides align to TRBD2. Germline trimming cut 7 bases from V and 8 bases from J; bases unmatched to any gene: 14. Germline values: CDR1 ENHRY, CDR2 SYGVKD. The CDR3 totals 16 residues. The CDR3 sequence: CAINPNRAGGPDEQFF. The CDR3 coding sequence is TGTGCCATCAACCCAAACCGAGCGGGGGGGCCCGATGAGCAGTTCTTC.

This clonotype is large within its sample. The rearrangement links TRBV12-3 or TRBV12-4 to TRBJ1-1; no clear D. The V gene lost 2 bases and the J gene lost 4 bases, with 11 bases spanning the gap. This CDR3 region has 14 residues. The CDR3 protein is CASSLTGSGTEAFF. The CDR3 coding sequence is TGTGCCAGCAGTTTAACGGGAAGCGGCACTGAAGCTTTCTTT.

This clonotype appeared many times. This chain links TRBV28 with TRBJ1-5, with a possible D match to TRBD1 (5 bases). Trimming removed 5 bases at V and 2 bases at J, with 13 bases between. Germline CDR1 and CDR2: MDHEN and SYDVKM. The CDR3 sequence is 15 residues long. Here the CDR3 DNA reads TGTGCCAGCAGTCAGGGTTTAGTGGGCAATCAGCCCCAGCATTTT. Translating it yields CASSQGLVGNQPQHF.

Ten or more counts support this clonotype. V gene TRBV30 combines with J gene TRBJ1-1; D is unresolved. CDR3 size: 13 residues. Germline-derived CDR1 and CDR2 are GTSNPN and SVGIG (reference sequence). Trimming took 0 bases from V and 4 from J, leaving 9 bases between them. CDR3 nucleotides: TGTGCCTGGAGTGTTTCTTGGGGCACTGAAGCTTTCTTT. Protein: CAWSVSWGTEAFF.

This clonotype appeared many times. The chain employs TRBV20-1 and TRBJ2-7; D uncertain. Trimming shortened V by 5 bases and J by 2 bases, and 16 bases separated the two germline ends. Looked up from germline, CDR1 is DFQATT and CDR2 is SNEGSKA (reference sequence). This CDR3 region has 14 residues. The CDR3 sequence: CSAPPPGPTYEQYF. Written as DNA, the CDR3 is TGCAGTGCTCCCCCCCCGGGCCCAACCTACGAGCAGTACTTC.

At least ten counts were recorded for this clonotype. The V gene is TRBV20-1, the J gene TRBJ2-7, with TRBD2 matching 9 bases. Trimming removed 0 bases from V and 6 bases from J; junction bases left unmatched: 9. The CDR3 has 15 amino acids. Germline lookup yields CDR1 DFQATT and CDR2 SNEGSKA (reference sequence). CDR3 sequence reads: CSARELAGWLCEQYF. The DNA of the CDR3 is TGCAGTGCTAGAGAGCTAGCGGGGTGGCTCTGCGAGCAGTACTTC.

This clonotype was detected ten times or more. As DNA, the CDR3 is TGTGCCAGCAGCTTGAGGCAGGGCGGCGAGCAGTACTTC. Translation gives CASSLRQGGEQYF. The chain uses TRBV5-8 and TRBJ2-7, with a possible D match to TRBD1 (5 bases). V shed 1 base and J shed 6 bases, with 11 bases lying between them. The CDR3 spans 13 residues. Germline CDR1 reads SGHTS; CDR2 reads YDEGEE.

This clonotype was found many times. V gene TRBV9 combines with J gene TRBJ2-5, with D tentatively TRBD2 (6 bases). From germline, CDR1 is SGDLS and CDR2 YYNGEE. The CDR3 runs to 16 residues. Trimming took off 3 bases at V and 1 base at J, with 16 bases between the two ends. The CDR3 nucleotides are TGTGCCAGCAGCGCTGGGGTGACCGGGAGCCAAGAGACCCAGTACTTC. Encoded protein: CASSAGVTGSQETQYF.

This clonotype has at least ten counts. In DNA form, the CDR3 reads TGTGCCAGCAGTTTTACGACAGGGGGCTCCTACGAGCAGTACTTC. This sequence encodes CASSFTTGGSYEQYF. The V gene is TRBV28, the J gene TRBJ2-7, with 9 nucleotides matching TRBD1. Per germline, CDR1 MDHEN and CDR2 SYDVKM. After removal of 3 bases from V and 0 bases from J, the junction contained 3 bases not matched to a gene. This CDR3 spans 15 amino acids.

The chain recombines TRBV10-2 with TRBJ1-2, with D maybe TRBD1 (5 bases). The CDR3 is 13 amino acids. Germline CDR1 is WSHSY and CDR2 is SAAADI. Trimming stripped 10 bases from V and 3 bases from J, with 15 bases between. The CDR3 DNA is TGCGCCACCAGCCGGGGGGTAGACTATGGCTACACCTTC. Residues: CATSRGVDYGYTF.

This clonotype has ten or more counts. The rearrangement uses TRBV7-9 and TRBJ1-1; TRBD1 is a possible D gene (6 bases). Germline V CDR1 and CDR2: SEHNR, FQNEAQ (reference sequence). The CDR3 length is 12 residues. Between the trimmed V and J ends, which lost 5 bases and 6 bases, there was a span of 10 bases. The DNA of the CDR3 is TGTGCCAGCAGCCAGACAGGCTCTGAAGCTTTCTTT. It specifies CASSQTGSEAFF.

The V and J genes are TRBV6-1 and TRBJ2-7; no reliable D call. The germline V gene has CDR1 MNHNS and CDR2 SASEGT. Trimming pared 8 bases from V and 1 base from J, leaving 12 bases between. The CDR3 covers 13 residues. CDR3: CASHPPLSYEQYF. The DNA for the CDR3 is TGTGCCAGCCATCCCCCGTTATCCTACGAGCAGTACTTC.

This clonotype was counted many times. The rearrangement links TRBV27 to TRBJ1-1; D ambiguous. The V gene lost 3 bases and the J gene lost 0 bases, with 11 bases spanning the gap. Germline CDR1 is MNHEY and CDR2 is SMNVEV (reference sequence). The CDR3 contains 15 residues. Here the CDR3 reads CASSFIGRMNTEAFF. CDR3 DNA sequence: TGTGCCAGCAGTTTCATCGGAAGGATGAACACTGAAGCTTTCTTT.

For this clonotype: The junction departs from germline at one end; a sequencing error may be responsible. The chain combines TRBV4-3 with TRBJ2-3; D gene unclear. Germline loops: CDR1 LGHNA, CDR2 YSLEER. The CDR3 consists of 14 residues. CDR3 protein: CASTQDGSTDTQYF. CDR3 DNA sequence: TGCGCCAGCACCCAAGATGGAAGCACAGATACGCAGTATTTT.

This chain uses TRBV25-1 with TRBJ2-7; TRBD1 matches 10 bases. Germline V gives CDR1 MGHDK, CDR2 SYGVNS. The trim removed 2 bases at V and 4 bases at J, leaving 5 bases unmatched. CDR3 size: 15 residues. The CDR3, as DNA: TGTGCCAGCAGTGAAGGGACAGGGGCAGGTTACGAGCAGTACTTC. Translating it yields CASSEGTGAGYEQYF.

This clonotype was seen many times. J is TRBJ2-1 and V is TRBV6-1; D is uncertain. The germline V and J ends were trimmed by 5 bases and 6 bases, with 11 bases remaining between them. Per germline, CDR1 MNHNS and CDR2 SASEGT. This CDR3 is built from 13 residues. The CDR3 spells CASSTPTANEQFF. In DNA, the CDR3 is TGTGCCAGCAGTACCCCTACTGCCAATGAGCAGTTCTTC.

This clonotype was counted many times. The chain couples TRBV7-3 to TRBJ2-3; TRBD2 matches 14 bases. Germline loops: CDR1 SGHTA, CDR2 FQGTGA. V shed 5 bases and J 4 bases; nucleotides not matched to a gene: 11. This CDR3 contains 18 residues. CDR3 amino acids: CASSLGLAGGPVADTQYF. The CDR3 DNA reads TGTGCCAGCAGCCTAGGACTAGCGGGAGGCCCCGTGGCAGATACGCAGTATTTT.

This clonotype was observed at least ten times. The chain couples TRBV6-1 to TRBJ1-2; tentative D call: TRBD1 (5 bases). The CDR3 has 12 amino acids. Germline lookup yields CDR1 MNHNS and CDR2 SASEGT. The V and J ends lost 7 bases and 4 bases respectively, with 10 bases between them. The CDR3 nucleotides are TGTGCCAGCAAGACGGGGCCCTATGGCTACACCTTC. This codes for CASKTGPYGYTF.

Many counts were recorded for this clonotype. The chain couples TRBV18 to TRBJ2-1; the D call may be TRBD1 or TRBD2 (5 bases each). CDR1 and CDR2 from the germline V gene are KGHSH and LQKENI. The CDR3 runs to 14 residues. V lost 6 bases and J 10 bases, leaving 19 bases between the germline ends. The CDR3 sequence: CASSGGREEGEQFF. DNA of the CDR3: TGTGCCAGCTCCGGAGGCAGGGAAGAGGGAGAGCAGTTCTTC.

The table lists this clonotype with a few counts. This chain connects TRBV28 to TRBJ2-1; the D gene is possibly TRBD2 (6 bases). Germline loops: CDR1 MDHEN, CDR2 SYDVKM. The V end was cut by 4 bases, the J end by 4 bases, with 20 bases between. The CDR3 runs to 17 residues. The CDR3 sequence is CASSSIRSSGVYNEQFF. DNA of the CDR3: TGTGCCAGCAGTTCCATCCGATCTTCGGGAGTATACAATGAGCAGTTCTTC.

This clonotype was picked up many times. The chain uses TRBV20-1 and TRBJ2-7, with 8 positions matching TRBD2. V was clipped by 1 base and J by 3 bases; unmatched bases: 5. The CDR3 has 14 residues. Germline V gene sequence: CDR1 DFQATT, CDR2 SNEGSKA (reference sequence). Written as DNA, the CDR3 is TGCAGTGCTAGAGGAGGGACTAGTCTCTACGAGCAGTACTTC. Translation: CSARGGTSLYEQYF.

This clonotype was found many times. V is TRBV5-4 and J is TRBJ2-6; D is unresolved. CDR1 SGHNT and CDR2 YYREEE come from the germline V gene (reference sequence). The CDR3 has 15 residues. Trimming cost V 8 bases and J 2 bases, with 14 bases left between them. This CDR3 reads CASSPGVPGANVLTF. Here the CDR3 DNA reads TGTGCCAGTAGCCCAGGAGTGCCTGGGGCCAACGTCCTGACTTTC.

With regard to this clonotype: A single base separates this from a much larger clone, so it may be a read error. The V and J genes are TRBV29-1 and TRBJ1-6, with D uncertain. Germline loops: CDR1 SQVTM, CDR2 ANQGSEA. The CDR3 contains 13 residues. In nucleotides, the CDR3 is TGCAGCGCGGGCACGGATTATAATTCACTCCTCCACTTT. This encodes CSAGTDYNSLLHF.